The clone carrying this T cell receptor beta chain was counted ten times or more. The CDR3 covers 15 residues. Germline CDR1 is SGHTA and CDR2 is FQGNSA. V shed 1 base and J shed 4 bases, with 12 bases lying between them. This sample was included in a study of glioma-infiltrating T cells. Using RNA template, CDR3s of TCR alpha and beta were amplified with iRepertoire arm-PCR. One-step reverse transcription and amplification started from approximately 100-400 ng of tissue mRNA or PBMC total RNA. From the multiplex PCR reads, TCRdb called clonotypes with MiXCR, one entry per CDR3 protein. The sample lists fewer than 250,000 distinct CDR3 sequences; approximately 30% were seen once.

This sequence originates from a human donor with low-grade glioma or glioblastoma, undergoing nonglioma brain surgery, or in good health (not recorded which). The chain joins TRBV7-2 to TRBJ2-3; a weak D match, TRBD2 (6 bases). Sequenced input: glioma tissue, nonneoplastic brain tissue, or PBMCs (not recorded which). The CDR3 reads CASSLDGSGADTQYF. DNA of the CDR3: TGTGCCAGCAGCTTAGACGGGAGTGGGGCAGATACGCAGTATTTT.